This T cell receptor (beta chain) was profiled in a study of blood T cell repertoires in COVID-19. Repertoires were generated with immunoSEQ multiplex PCR, while TCRdb's copy carries only in-frame clones and drops some. The sample yields roughly 180,000 clones, about 78% seen once. J gave up 4 bases and V 4 bases, and 5 bases lay outside the gene matches. Germline CDR1 is SGDLS and CDR2 is YYNGEE. This CDR3 is 13 amino acids long. This chain links TRBV9 with TRBJ2-7; 7 nucleotides align to TRBD1. This clonotype was obtained from a woman aged 45-65 years with active or convalescent COVID-19. Specimen: peripheral blood. The CDR3 loop reads CASSPDREYEQYF. The CDR3 nucleotides read TGTGCCAGCAGCCCCGACAGGGAATACGAGCAGTACTTC.